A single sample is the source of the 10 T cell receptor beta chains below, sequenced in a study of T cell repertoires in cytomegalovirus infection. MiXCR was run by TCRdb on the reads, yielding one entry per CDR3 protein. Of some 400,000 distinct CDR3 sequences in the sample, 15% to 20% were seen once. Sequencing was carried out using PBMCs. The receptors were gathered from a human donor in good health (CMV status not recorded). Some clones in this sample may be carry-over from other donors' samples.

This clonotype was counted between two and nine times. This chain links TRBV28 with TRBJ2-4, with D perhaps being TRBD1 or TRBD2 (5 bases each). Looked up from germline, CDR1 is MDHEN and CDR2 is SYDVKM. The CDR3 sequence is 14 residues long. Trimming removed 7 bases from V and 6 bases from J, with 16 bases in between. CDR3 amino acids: CASTLGGGRNIQYF. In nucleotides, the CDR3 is TGTGCCAGCACTCTAGGTGGGGGAAGAAACATTCAGTACTTC.

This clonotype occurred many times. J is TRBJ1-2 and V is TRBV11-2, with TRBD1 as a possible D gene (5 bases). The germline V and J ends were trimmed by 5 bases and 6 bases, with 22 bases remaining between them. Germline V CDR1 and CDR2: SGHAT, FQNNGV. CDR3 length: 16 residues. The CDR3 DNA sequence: TGTGCCAGCAGCCCGAGGGGTTCGGAAATCCGTGATGGCTACACCTTC. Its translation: CASSPRGSEIRDGYTF.

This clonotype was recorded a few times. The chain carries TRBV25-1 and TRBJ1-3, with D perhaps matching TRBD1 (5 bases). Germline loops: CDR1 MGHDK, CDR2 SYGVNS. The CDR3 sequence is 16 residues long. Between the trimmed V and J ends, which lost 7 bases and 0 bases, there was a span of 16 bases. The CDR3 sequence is CASTNSGGLSGNTIYF. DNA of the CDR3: TGTGCCAGCACCAACAGCGGGGGACTCTCTGGAAACACCATATATTTT.

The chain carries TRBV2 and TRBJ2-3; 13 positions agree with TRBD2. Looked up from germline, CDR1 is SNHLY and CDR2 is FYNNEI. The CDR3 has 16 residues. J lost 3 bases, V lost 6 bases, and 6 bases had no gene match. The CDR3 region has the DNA TGTGCCAGCAGAAAAGGACTAGCGGGAGAAACAGATACGCAGTATTTT. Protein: CASRKGLAGETDTQYF.

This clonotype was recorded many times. CDR3 loop: CASSPGPQGYSNIQYF. For the CDR3, the DNA is TGTGCCAGCAGCCCAGGCCCACAGGGCTATTCGAACATTCAGTACTTC. This sequence joins TRBV7-8 and TRBJ2-4, with D perhaps TRBD1 (6 bases). CDR3 length equals 16 residues. The V end lost 5 bases, the J end lost 7 bases, and 21 bases lay between the germline ends. Germline CDR1 reads SGHVS; CDR2 reads FQNEAQ.

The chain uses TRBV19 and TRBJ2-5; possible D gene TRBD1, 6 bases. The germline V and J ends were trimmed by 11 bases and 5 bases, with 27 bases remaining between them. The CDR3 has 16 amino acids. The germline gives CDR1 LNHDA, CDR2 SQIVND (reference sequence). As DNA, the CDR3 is TGTGCCCGGACCGGACAGACTATGTGGTTGCAGGAGACCCAGTACTTC. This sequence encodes CARTGQTMWLQETQYF.

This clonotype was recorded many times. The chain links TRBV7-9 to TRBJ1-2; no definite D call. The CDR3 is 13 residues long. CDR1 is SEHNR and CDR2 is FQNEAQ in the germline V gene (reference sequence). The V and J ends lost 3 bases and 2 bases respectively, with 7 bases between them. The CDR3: CASSFEQNYGYTF. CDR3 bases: TGTGCCAGCAGCTTTGAACAGAACTATGGCTACACCTTC.

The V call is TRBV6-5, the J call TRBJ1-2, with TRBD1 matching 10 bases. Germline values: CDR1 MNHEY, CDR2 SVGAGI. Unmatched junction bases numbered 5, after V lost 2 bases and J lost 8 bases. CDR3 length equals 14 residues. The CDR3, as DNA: TGTGCCAGCAGTTACCTCTCGGGACAGGGGGGCTACACCTTC. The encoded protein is CASSYLSGQGGYTF.

The CDR3 DNA is TGTGCCAGCAGTTTAGGGACAGTTGAAAAACTGTTTTTT. It encodes CASSLGTVEKLFF. The rearrangement uses TRBV12-3 or TRBV12-4 and TRBJ1-4, with a weak D call TRBD1 (6 bases). CDR3 length equals 13 residues. Trimming took 1 base from V and 7 from J, leaving 7 bases between them.

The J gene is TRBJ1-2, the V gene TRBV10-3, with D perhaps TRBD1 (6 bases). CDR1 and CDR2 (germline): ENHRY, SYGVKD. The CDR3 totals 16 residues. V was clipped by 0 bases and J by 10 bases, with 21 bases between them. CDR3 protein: CAISESGGGYISYYTF. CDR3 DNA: TGTGCCATCAGTGAGTCTGGAGGGGGATATATCTCGTACTACACCTTC.